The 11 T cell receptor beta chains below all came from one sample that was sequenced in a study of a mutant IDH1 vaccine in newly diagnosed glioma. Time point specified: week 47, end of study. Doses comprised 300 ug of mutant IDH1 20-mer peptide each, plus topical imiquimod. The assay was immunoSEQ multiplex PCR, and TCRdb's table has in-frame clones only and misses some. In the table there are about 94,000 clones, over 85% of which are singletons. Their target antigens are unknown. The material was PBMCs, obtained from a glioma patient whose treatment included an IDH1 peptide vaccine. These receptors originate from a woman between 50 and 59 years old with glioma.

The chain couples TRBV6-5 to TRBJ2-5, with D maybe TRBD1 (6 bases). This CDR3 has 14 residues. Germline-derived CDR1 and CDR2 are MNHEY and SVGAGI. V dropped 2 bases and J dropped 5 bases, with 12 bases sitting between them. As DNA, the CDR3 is TGTGCCAGCAGTTACATTTACAGGGCGGAGACCCAGTACTTC. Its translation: CASSYIYRAETQYF.

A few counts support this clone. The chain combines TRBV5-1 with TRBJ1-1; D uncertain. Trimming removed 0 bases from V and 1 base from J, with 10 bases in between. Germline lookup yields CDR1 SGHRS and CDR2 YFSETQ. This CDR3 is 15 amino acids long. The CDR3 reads CASSLDLQRNTEAFF. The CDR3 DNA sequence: TGCGCCAGCAGCTTGGACTTACAGAGGAACACTGAAGCTTTCTTT. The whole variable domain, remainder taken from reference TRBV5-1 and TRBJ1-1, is KAGVTQTPRYLIKTRGQQVTLSCSPISGHRSVSWYQQTPGQGLQFLFEYFSETQRNKGNFPGRFSGRQFSNSRSEMNVSTLELGDSALYLCASSLDLQRNTEAFFGQGTRLTVV.

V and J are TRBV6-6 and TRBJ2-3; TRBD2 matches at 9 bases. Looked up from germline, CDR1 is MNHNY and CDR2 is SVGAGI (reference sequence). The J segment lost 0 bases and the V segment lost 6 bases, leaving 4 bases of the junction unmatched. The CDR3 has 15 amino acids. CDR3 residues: CASRPSGISTDTQYF. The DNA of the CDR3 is TGTGCCAGCAGGCCTAGCGGGATTAGCACAGATACGCAGTATTTT.

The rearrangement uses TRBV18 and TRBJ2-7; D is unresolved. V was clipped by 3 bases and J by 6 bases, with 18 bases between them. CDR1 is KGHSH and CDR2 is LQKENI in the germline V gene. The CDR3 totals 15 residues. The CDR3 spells CASSPSLVGVSEQYF. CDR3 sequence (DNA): TGTGCCAGCTCACCGTCCTTAGTTGGCGTTAGCGAGCAGTACTTC.

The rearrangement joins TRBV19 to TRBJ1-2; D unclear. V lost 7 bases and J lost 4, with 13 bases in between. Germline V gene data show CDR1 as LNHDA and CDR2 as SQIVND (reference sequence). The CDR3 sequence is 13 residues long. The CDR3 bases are TGTGCCAGTAAGGAGGGCGATGGCTATGGCTACACCTTC. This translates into CASKEGDGYGYTF.

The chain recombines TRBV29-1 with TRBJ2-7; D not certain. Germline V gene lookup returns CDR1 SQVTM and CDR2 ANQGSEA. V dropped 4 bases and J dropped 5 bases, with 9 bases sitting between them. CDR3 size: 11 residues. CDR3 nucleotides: TGCAGCGTTGGTAGGCGCAACGAGCAGTACTTC. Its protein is CSVGRRNEQYF.

CDR3 protein: CATSRDPSGGYNEQFF. CDR3 in DNA: TGTGCCACCAGCAGAGATCCTAGCGGGGGCTACAATGAGCAGTTCTTC. The J gene is TRBJ2-1, the V gene TRBV15; TRBD2 matches at 10 bases. CDR3 length: 16 residues. CDR1 and CDR2 from the germline V gene are LNHNV and YYDKDF (reference sequence). J lost 3 bases, V lost 0 bases, and 2 bases had no gene match.

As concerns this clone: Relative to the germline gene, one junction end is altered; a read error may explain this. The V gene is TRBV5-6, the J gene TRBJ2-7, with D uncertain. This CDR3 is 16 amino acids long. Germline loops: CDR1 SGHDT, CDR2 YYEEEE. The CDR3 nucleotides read TGTGCCAGCCGCTTGAACCCCACTATGGATTCCTACGAGCAGTACTTC. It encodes CASRLNPTMDSYEQYF.

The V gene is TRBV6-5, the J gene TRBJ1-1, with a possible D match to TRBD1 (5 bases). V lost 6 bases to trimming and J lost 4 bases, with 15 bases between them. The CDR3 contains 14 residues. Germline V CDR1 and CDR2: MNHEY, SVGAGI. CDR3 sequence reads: CASRNQGLGTEAFF. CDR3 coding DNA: TGTGCCAGCAGGAACCAGGGTTTGGGCACTGAAGCTTTCTTT.

Here the CDR3 reads CASRGRASGRTSTDTQYF. DNA for the CDR3: TGTGCCAGCAGGGGCAGGGCTAGCGGGAGGACTAGCACAGATACGCAGTATTTT. J is TRBJ2-3 and V is TRBV28, with 11 bases that match TRBD2. In germline, CDR1 is MDHEN, CDR2 SYDVKM. There are 18 residues in the CDR3. The junction had 11 bases not matched to a gene; V was cut back by 6 bases and J by 0 bases.

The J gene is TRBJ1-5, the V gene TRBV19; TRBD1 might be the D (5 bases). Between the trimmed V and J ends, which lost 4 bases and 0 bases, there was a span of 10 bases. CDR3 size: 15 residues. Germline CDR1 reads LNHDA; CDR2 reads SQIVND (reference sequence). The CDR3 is CASSTDSYSNQPQHF. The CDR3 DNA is TGTGCCAGTAGTACCGACAGTTATAGCAATCAGCCCCAGCATTTT.